This T cell receptor (beta chain) originates from a study of radiation and T cells in renal cell carcinoma. Time point specified: baseline pretreatment blood. Treatment of the sample: 15 Gy SBRT to primary tumor, nephrectomy 4 weeks later. CDR1 is MNHNS, CDR2 SASEGT, per germline. Trimming pared 5 bases from V and 4 bases from J, leaving 11 bases between. The CDR3 is 14 residues long. The data were produced by immunoSEQ multiplex PCR, yet TCRdb's version contains in-frame clones alone and is incomplete. The data contain 120,000 to 150,000 clones, approximately 87% of them singletons. Sequences were derived from blood, sampled from a patient whose treatment included radiotherapy and nephrectomy. V gene TRBV6-1 combines with J gene TRBJ2-2; perhaps TRBD2 as D (5 bases). The TCR comes from a woman aged 45 to 65 with renal cell carcinoma. CDR3 residues: CASSHTSGTGELFF. In DNA form, the CDR3 reads TGTGCCAGCAGTCACACTAGTGGCACCGGGGAGCTGTTTTTT.